This TCR beta chain was sequenced during a study of response to subunit inactivated influenza vaccine. Study-level results: Authors suggested each seasonal flu vaccination may recruit only limited numbers of new T cells.

One entry per CDR3 protein, called by TCRdb with MiXCR from the RT-PCR reads. Of more than 150,000 distinct CDR3 sequences in the sample, 9.2% were seen once. This clonotype was detected many times. No antigen is known for it. The clonotype originates from a middle-aged man who received an inactivated influenza vaccine. Sample: non-naive T cells sorted from PBMCs, taken on the day of vaccination.

The CDR3 DNA follows: TGTGCCAGCAGCGCGGGACAGGGAATGAACACCGGGGAGCTGTTTTTT. Its translation is CASSAGQGMNTGELFF. This chain links TRBV9 with TRBJ2-2; 9 bases are a match to TRBD1. The CDR3 contains 16 residues. In germline, CDR1 is SGDLS, CDR2 YYNGEE. The junction had 4 bases not matched to a gene; V was cut back by 3 bases and J by 1 base.